Following are 28 T cell receptor beta chains from one sample sequenced in a study of cytomegalovirus exposure and HLA in healthy donors (dated 2017 in TCRdb). The method was the immunoSEQ multiplex PCR assay. A mixture of 60 forward primers for TCR Vbeta segments and 13 reverse primers for TCR Jbeta segments was used in the multiplex PCR. In TCRdb, the immuneACCESS table is reduced to in-frame sequences with V and J assigned. These tables do not hold every clone; where another copy was compared, an unresolved V gene accounts for under half, and the others remain unexplained. In this sample's table one finds 100,000 to 150,000 clones. Around 1.5% of the sample goes to the ten largest clones. The sequenced sample was PBMCs. The receptor set was obtained from a woman in her 40s in good health and CMV-seronegative.

This sequence joins TRBV1 and TRBJ2-1; the table's D gene call, TRBD2, was not cross checked with the DNA. TRBV1 is listed as a pseudogene. The CDR3 consists of 18 residues. The CDR3 DNA follows: TGCACCAGCAGCCAATGCCACCCGGGACTAGCGGTGGACAATGAGCAGTTCTTC. Translation: CTSSQCHPGLAVDNEQFF.

The CDR3 reads CASRIRGRDYGYTF. DNA for the CDR3: TGTGCCAGTAGAATTAGGGGCCGGGACTATGGCTACACCTTC. This chain links TRBV19 with TRBJ1-2, with a tentative D call TRBD1 (5 bases). V lost 6 bases and J lost 3, with 14 bases in between. There are 14 residues in the CDR3. Germline CDR1 reads LNHDA; CDR2 reads SQIVND (reference sequence). The full variable domain, rest sourced from reference TRBV19 and TRBJ1-2, is DGGITQSPKYLFRKEGQNVTLSCEQNLNHDAMYWYRQDPGQGLRLIYYSQIVNDFQKGDIAEGYSVSREKKESFPLTVTSAQKNPTAFYLCASRIRGRDYGYTFGSGTRLTVV.

The chain has TRBV27 and TRBJ2-7; 7 nucleotides align to TRBD1. Trimming at V came to 6 bases and at J to 4 bases, leaving 9 bases not matched to a gene. The CDR3 has 14 amino acids. Germline V CDR1 and CDR2: MNHEY, SMNVEV (reference sequence). CDR3 loop: CASRPTGLSYEQYV. DNA for the CDR3: TGTGCCAGCAGGCCGACAGGGTTATCGTACGAGCAGTACGTC.

The rearrangement joins TRBV18 to TRBJ2-3, with 9 bases lining up with TRBD2. Germline CDR1 reads KGHSH; CDR2 reads LQKENI. Germline trimming cut 0 bases from V and 8 bases from J; bases unmatched to any gene: 9. The CDR3 totals 16 residues. CDR3 nucleotide sequence: TGTGCCAGCTCACCACCGTCCAGCGGGGGGTTCAGTACGCAGTATTTT. Translation gives CASSPPSSGGFSTQYF.

The genes are TRBV6-1 and TRBJ1-3; D is unclear. V was trimmed by 4 bases and J by 0 bases, leaving 13 bases between them. The CDR3 extends over 16 amino acids. CDR1 MNHNS and CDR2 SASEGT come from the germline V gene. This CDR3 is CASSVGGTSSGNTIYF. CDR3 DNA sequence: TGTGCCAGCAGTGTAGGAGGTACGAGCTCTGGAAACACCATATATTTT.

The V call is TRBV28, the J call TRBJ2-1, with 11 bases aligning to TRBD2. Germline trimming cut 7 bases from V and 6 bases from J; bases unmatched to any gene: 11. CDR1 and CDR2 from the germline V gene are MDHEN and SYDVKM. This CDR3 spans 16 amino acids. The CDR3, as DNA: TGTGCCAGCATTCAAGGGGGGACTAGCGGCTTCAATGAGCAGTTCTTC. Its protein is CASIQGGTSGFNEQFF.

This chain uses TRBV9 with TRBJ1-2; D unclear. V gave up 0 bases and J gave up 4 bases, with 13 bases separating them. The CDR3 runs 15 residues. Germline V gene data show CDR1 as SGDLS and CDR2 as YYNGEE. CDR3 amino acids: CASSVGAPSFYGYTF. The CDR3 bases are TGTGCCAGCAGCGTAGGGGCCCCAAGTTTCTATGGCTACACCTTC.

CDR3 protein: CASSLEGQGTYEQYF. The CDR3 region has the DNA TGTGCCAGCAGCCTCGAGGGACAGGGGACCTACGAGCAGTACTTC. J is TRBJ2-7 and V is TRBV4-2, with TRBD1 matching over 10 bases. The V gene end was trimmed by 4 bases and the J gene end by 2 bases; junction bases not matched to a gene: 5. Germline V gives CDR1 LGHNA, CDR2 YNFKEQ. The CDR3 spans 15 residues.

This chain connects TRBV6-5 to TRBJ2-5; 7 bases are shared with TRBD1. Per the germline V gene, CDR1 is MNHEY and CDR2 is SVGAGI. The CDR3 is made up of 14 amino acids. Trimming at V came to 7 bases and at J to 5 bases, leaving 10 bases not matched to a gene. The CDR3 loop reads CASTETGRTETQYF. The CDR3 DNA reads as TGTGCCAGCACCGAGACAGGGAGAACGGAGACCCAGTACTTC.

This chain links TRBV5-1 with TRBJ2-2; 10 positions match TRBD2. Germline CDR1 SGHRS, CDR2 YFSETQ. Losses at the gene ends were 4 bases for V and 2 bases for J; bases not matched to a gene: 2. The CDR3 totals 15 residues. As DNA, the CDR3 is TGCGCCAGCAGCCGGACTAGCGGAAACACCGGGGAGCTGTTTTTT. It yields the protein CASSRTSGNTGELFF.

For this clone: A junction end diverges from the germline sequence, so it may reflect a read error. The gene calls are TRBV6-5 and TRBJ1-4; D is undetermined. The V gene's germline CDR1 is MNHEY and CDR2 SVGAGI. The CDR3 has 15 residues. CDR3 sequence: CAGSHQVRNNEKLFF. The CDR3 DNA reads as TGTGCCGGCAGTCATCAGGTCCGGAATAATGAAAAACTGTTTTTT.

The V gene is TRBV4-1, the J gene TRBJ2-1, with TRBD1 matching 7 bases. Germline V gene lookup returns CDR1 MGHRA and CDR2 YSYEKL. The CDR3 runs to 16 residues. Trimming cost V 1 base and J 2 bases; bases outside gene matches: 5. CDR3 DNA: TGCGCCAGCAGCCAAGGGAACAGGGGTCCCTACAATGAGCAGTTCTTC. Protein: CASSQGNRGPYNEQFF.

The rearrangement joins TRBV7-3 to TRBJ1-1, with D perhaps TRBD1 (5 bases). This CDR3 spans 13 amino acids. V dropped 4 bases and J dropped 4 bases, with 10 bases sitting between them. Germline assignment: CDR1 SGHTA and CDR2 FQGTGA. CDR3 nucleotides: TGTGCCAGCAGCTCAGGGTGGAGCACTGAAGCTTTCTTT. Protein: CASSSGWSTEAFF.

The chain uses TRBV7-9 and TRBJ1-3; D call uncertain. With 5 bases removed from V and 5 bases from J, the gap between germline ends came to 7 bases. Germline CDR1 and CDR2: SEHNR and FQNEAQ (reference sequence). The CDR3 extends over 12 amino acids. CDR3 sequence reads: CASSPLRNTIYF. The CDR3 DNA reads TGTGCCAGCAGCCCTCTTCGAAACACCATATATTTT.

The CDR3 is CASSFIPGQKEKLFF. The CDR3, as DNA: TGTGCCAGCAGCTTTATACCGGGACAAAAAGAAAAACTGTTTTTT. The chain combines TRBV5-5 with TRBJ1-4; tentatively, D is TRBD1 (6 bases). Trimming removed 2 bases from V and 8 bases from J, with 16 bases in between. The CDR3 is 15 residues long. The germline V gene has CDR1 SGHKS and CDR2 YYEKEE (reference sequence).

CDR3: CASGRWRGGGGTDTQYF. CDR3 DNA sequence: TGTGCCAGCGGTAGGTGGAGGGGCGGCGGTGGGACAGATACGCAGTATTTT. This chain connects TRBV19 to TRBJ2-3; possibly TRBD2 for D (6 bases). The CDR3 runs 17 residues. V lost 9 bases, J lost 3 bases, and 25 bases lay in between. Germline CDR1 is LNHDA and CDR2 is SQIVND (reference sequence).

This chain links TRBV6-1 with TRBJ1-2, with TRBD1 identical over 9 bases. The V gene end was trimmed by 4 bases and the J gene end by 7 bases; junction bases not matched to a gene: 10. CDR3 length: 15 amino acids. Germline V gives CDR1 MNHNS, CDR2 SASEGT. CDR3 region: CASSVGDREGSGYTF. CDR3 DNA: TGTGCCAGCAGTGTGGGGGACAGGGAAGGTTCTGGCTACACCTTC.

V usage is TRBV19 and J usage is TRBJ2-7; the match to TRBD2 covers 9 bases. The CDR3 runs to 17 residues. V shed 0 bases and J 1 base; nucleotides not matched to a gene: 7. Germline values: CDR1 LNHDA, CDR2 SQIVND (reference sequence). The CDR3 loop reads CASSIEERGATSYEQYF. In DNA form, the CDR3 reads TGTGCCAGTAGTATAGAAGAGCGGGGGGCAACTTCCTACGAGCAGTACTTC.

J is TRBJ2-3 and V is TRBV11-2, with a weak D call TRBD2 (5 bases). Germline-derived CDR1 and CDR2 are SGHAT and FQNNGV. CDR3 length: 14 amino acids. V lost 5 bases, J lost 2 bases, and 11 bases lay in between. CDR3 protein: CASSLGLYTDTQYF. In DNA, the CDR3 is TGTGCCAGCAGCCTCGGACTCTACACAGATACGCAGTATTTT.

The chain couples TRBV11-3 to TRBJ2-3; D unclear. The length of the CDR3 is 14 residues. CDR1 is SGHNT, CDR2 YENEEA, per germline. With 3 bases removed from V and 0 bases from J, the gap between germline ends came to 7 bases. Written as DNA, the CDR3 is TGTGCCAGCAGCTTGAGTAGTAGCACAGATACGCAGTATTTT. It codes for CASSLSSSTDTQYF.

The chain recombines TRBV27 with TRBJ2-5; unclear D gene. The J call may be faulty, since TRBJ2-7 better matches the DNA end. This CDR3 spans 9 amino acids. Germline V gives CDR1 MNHEY, CDR2 SMNVEV (reference sequence). Here the CDR3 DNA reads TGTGCCAGCGGGCACGAGCAGTACTTC. Its protein product is CASGHEQYF.

The V and J genes are TRBV5-4 and TRBJ1-4; a possible D gene is TRBD1 (5 bases). The germline V gene encodes CDR1 SGHNT and CDR2 YYREEE (reference sequence). This CDR3 has 15 amino acids. V was cut by 2 bases and J by 3 bases, with 11 bases left in between. The CDR3 DNA is TGTGCCAGCAGCTTAAGGAGGGGAGCTAATGAAAAACTGTTTTTT. Translated: CASSLRRGANEKLFF.

This rearrangement joins TRBV7-2 to TRBJ2-3; D might be TRBD2 (5 bases). The V end was cut by 5 bases, the J end by 1 base, with 7 bases between. The length of the CDR3 is 13 residues. The germline gives CDR1 SGHTA, CDR2 FQGNSA. The CDR3 loop is CASSRTGTDTQYF. CDR3 DNA: TGTGCCAGCAGCCGGACTGGCACAGATACGCAGTATTTT.

The chain's CDR3 is CASSGTASNQPQHF. The CDR3 DNA is TGTGCCAGCAGTGGAACAGCTAGCAATCAGCCCCAGCATTTT. The rearrangement uses TRBV6-1 and TRBJ1-5; D is unclear. Per germline, CDR1 MNHNS and CDR2 SASEGT. The CDR3 is 14 residues long. Trimming removed 4 bases at V and 0 bases at J, with 7 bases between.

V is TRBV9 and J is TRBJ2-7, with 9 bases identical to TRBD2. J was trimmed by 2 bases and V by 2 bases; bases with no gene match: 5. The CDR3 length is 15 residues. Per the germline V gene, CDR1 is SGDLS and CDR2 is YYNGEE. CDR3 bases: TGTGCCAGCAGCGTGGGTAGCGGGGGAACCTACGAGCAGTACTTC. It codes for CASSVGSGGTYEQYF.

The V gene is TRBV4-2, the J gene TRBJ2-3, with 8 bases aligning to TRBD2. Germline CDR1 LGHNA, CDR2 YNFKEQ. Trimming cost V 5 bases and J 5 bases; bases outside gene matches: 6. The CDR3 has 14 residues. CDR3 bases: TGTGCCAGCAGCTCCCGGACTAGCTTAGATACGCAGTATTTT. Protein sequence: CASSSRTSLDTQYF.

The chain joins TRBV19 to TRBJ1-2, with D possibly matching TRBD1 (5 bases). Germline V gene lookup returns CDR1 LNHDA and CDR2 SQIVND (reference sequence). Trimming removed 4 bases from V and 5 bases from J, with 14 bases in between. The CDR3 is 14 amino acids. CDR3 nucleotides: TGTGCCAGTAGTAGCCGGGACGGGACTTATGGCTACACCTTC. This gives the protein CASSSRDGTYGYTF.

The V and J genes are TRBV4-2 and TRBJ2-2, with 9 nucleotides matching TRBD2. The CDR3 has 15 amino acids. Per the germline V gene, CDR1 is LGHNA and CDR2 is YNFKEQ. V dropped 4 bases and J dropped 4; count of bases not matched to a gene: 4. Here the CDR3 reads CASSLGTSSTGELFF. CDR3 nucleotide sequence: TGTGCCAGCAGCCTAGGGACTAGCAGCACCGGGGAGCTGTTTTTT.